This T cell receptor (beta chain) was identified in a study of blood T cells in healthy people across ages. Study-wide findings and caveats: A greater number of naive CD4+ cells and higher diversity distinguished long-lived donors from aged donors. Naive T cell percentage showed a strong correlation with the diversity of TCR beta.

With a J-beta primer mix and a sample-barcoded 5' primer, a second PCR ran roughly 6 to 11 cycles. A template-switch adaptor containing 12 random nucleotides labeled each cDNA molecule. MiXCR, applied by TCRdb to the 5' RACE reads, yields one record per CDR3 protein. The repertoire includes approximately 900,000 distinct CDR3 sequences, about 48% of them detected once, and around an eighth sits in the top ten. The amount of total RNA extracted per sample was at least 6 micrograms. As regards this clonotype: The antigen is unknown.

The CDR3 is made up of 14 amino acids. Germline values: CDR1 MGHRA, CDR2 YSYEKL. Trimming removed 10 bases at V and 4 bases at J, with 19 bases between. The sequencing sample was made of blood. This clonotype was sampled from a man aged 30 to 45 in good health. The chain joins TRBV4-1 to TRBJ1-1; D is uncertain. DNA for the CDR3: TGCGCCAACAGTCCAGGTATGGGTGGCACTGAAGCTTTCTTT. It yields the protein CANSPGMGGTEAFF.